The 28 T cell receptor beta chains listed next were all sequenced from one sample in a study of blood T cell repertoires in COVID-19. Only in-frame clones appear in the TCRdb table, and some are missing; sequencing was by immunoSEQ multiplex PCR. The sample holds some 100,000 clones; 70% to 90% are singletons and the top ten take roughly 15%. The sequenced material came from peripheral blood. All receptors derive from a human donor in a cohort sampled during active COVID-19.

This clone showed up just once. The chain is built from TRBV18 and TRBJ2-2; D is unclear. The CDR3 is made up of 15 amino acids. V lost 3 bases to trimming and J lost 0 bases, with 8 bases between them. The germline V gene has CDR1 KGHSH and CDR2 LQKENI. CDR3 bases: TGTGCCAGCTCACCGGGCAGAACGAACACCGGGGAGCTGTTTTTT. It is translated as CASSPGRTNTGELFF. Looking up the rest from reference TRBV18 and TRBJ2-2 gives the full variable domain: NAGVMQNPRHLVRRRGQEARLRCSPMKGHSHVYWYRQLPEEGLKFMVYLQKENIIDESGMPKERFSAEFPKEGPSILRIQQVVRGDSAAYFCASSPGRTNTGELFFGEGSRLTVL.

CDR3 sequence (DNA): TGCGCCAGCACCGTCGGGGACTTTGGGGCCAACGTCCTGACTTTC. The encoded protein is CASTVGDFGANVLTF. The rearrangement joins TRBV5-1 to TRBJ2-6, with D perhaps matching TRBD2 (6 bases). In germline, CDR1 is SGHRS, CDR2 YFSETQ. Deletions cut 6 bases from V and 3 bases from J, with 13 bases between. The CDR3 is 15 amino acids.

CDR3: CASSSALGPTYEQYF. Here the CDR3 DNA reads TGTGCCAGCAGCTCGGCTCTGGGGCCGACCTACGAGCAGTACTTC. J is TRBJ2-7 and V is TRBV7-2; maybe TRBD1 (5 bases). Trimming left V 4 bases short and J 2 bases short, with 15 bases between. This CDR3 spans 15 amino acids. The germline V gene encodes CDR1 SGHTA and CDR2 FQGNSA.

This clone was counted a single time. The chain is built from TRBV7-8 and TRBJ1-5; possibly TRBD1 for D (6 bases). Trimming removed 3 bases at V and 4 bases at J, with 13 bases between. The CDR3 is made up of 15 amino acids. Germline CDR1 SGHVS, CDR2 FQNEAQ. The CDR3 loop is CASSFSGGANQPQHF. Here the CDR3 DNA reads TGTGCCAGCAGCTTCTCCGGGGGGGCAAATCAGCCCCAGCATTTT.

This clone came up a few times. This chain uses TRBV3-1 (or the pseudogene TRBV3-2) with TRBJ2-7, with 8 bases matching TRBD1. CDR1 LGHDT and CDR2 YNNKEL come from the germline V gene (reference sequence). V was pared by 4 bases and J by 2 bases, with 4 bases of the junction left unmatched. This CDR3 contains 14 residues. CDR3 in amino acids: CASSPRGLAYEQYF. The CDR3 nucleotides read TGTGCCAGCAGCCCCAGGGGGCTCGCCTACGAGCAGTACTTC.

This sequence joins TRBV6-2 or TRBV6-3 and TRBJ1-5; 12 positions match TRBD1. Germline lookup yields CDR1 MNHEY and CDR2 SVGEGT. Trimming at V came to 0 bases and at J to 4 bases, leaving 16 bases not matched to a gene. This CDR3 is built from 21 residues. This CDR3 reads CASSYSRDRGRVKGLNQPQHF. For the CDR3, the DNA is TGTGCCAGCAGTTACTCCAGGGACAGGGGGCGGGTAAAGGGGCTGAATCAGCCCCAGCATTTT.

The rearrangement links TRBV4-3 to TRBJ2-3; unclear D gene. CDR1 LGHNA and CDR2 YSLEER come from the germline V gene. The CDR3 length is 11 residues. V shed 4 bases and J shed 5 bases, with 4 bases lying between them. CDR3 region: CASSPGDTQYF. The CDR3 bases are TGCGCCAGCAGCCCCGGAGATACGCAGTATTTT.

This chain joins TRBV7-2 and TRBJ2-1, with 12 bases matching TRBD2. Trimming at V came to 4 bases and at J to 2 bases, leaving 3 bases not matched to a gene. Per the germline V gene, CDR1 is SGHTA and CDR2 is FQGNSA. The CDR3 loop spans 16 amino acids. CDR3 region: CASSWSSGGAYNEQFF. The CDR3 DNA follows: TGTGCCAGCAGCTGGTCTAGCGGGGGGGCCTACAATGAGCAGTTCTTC. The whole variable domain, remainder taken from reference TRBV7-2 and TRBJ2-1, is GAGVSQSPSNKVTEKGKDVELRCDPISGHTALYWYRQSLGQGLEFLIYFQGNSAPDKSGLPSDRFSAERTGGSVSTLTIQRTQQEDSAVYLCASSWSSGGAYNEQFFGPGTRLTVL.

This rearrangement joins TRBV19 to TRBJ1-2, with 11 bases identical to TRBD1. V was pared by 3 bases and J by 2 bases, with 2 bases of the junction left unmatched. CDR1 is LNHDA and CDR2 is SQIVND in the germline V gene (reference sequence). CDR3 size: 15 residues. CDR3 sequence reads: CASSIGQGANYGYTF. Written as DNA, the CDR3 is TGTGCCAGTAGTATTGGACAGGGGGCAAACTATGGCTACACCTTC.

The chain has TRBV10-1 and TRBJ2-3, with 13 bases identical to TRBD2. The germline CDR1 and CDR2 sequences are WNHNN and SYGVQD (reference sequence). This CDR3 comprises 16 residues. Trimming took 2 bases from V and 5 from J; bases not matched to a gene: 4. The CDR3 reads CASSETSGGAGDTQYF. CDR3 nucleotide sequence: TGCGCCAGCAGTGAGACTAGCGGGGGGGCTGGAGATACGCAGTATTTT.

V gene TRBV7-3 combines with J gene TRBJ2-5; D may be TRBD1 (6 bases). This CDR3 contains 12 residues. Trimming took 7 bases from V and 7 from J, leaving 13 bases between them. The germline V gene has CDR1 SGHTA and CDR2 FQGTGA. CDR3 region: CASNSGAGTQYF. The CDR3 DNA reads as TGTGCCAGCAACTCAGGGGCGGGGACCCAGTACTTC.

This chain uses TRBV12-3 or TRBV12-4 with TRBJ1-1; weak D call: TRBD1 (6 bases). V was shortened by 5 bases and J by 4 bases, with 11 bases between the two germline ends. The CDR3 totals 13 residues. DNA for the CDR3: TGTGCCAGCAGTAGACAGGTGGGCACTGAAGCTTTCTTT. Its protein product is CASSRQVGTEAFF.

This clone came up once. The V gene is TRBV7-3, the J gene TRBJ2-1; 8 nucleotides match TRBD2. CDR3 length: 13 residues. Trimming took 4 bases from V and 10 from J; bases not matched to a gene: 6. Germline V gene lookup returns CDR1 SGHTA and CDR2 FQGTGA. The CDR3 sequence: CASSSRGGLEQFF. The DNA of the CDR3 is TGTGCCAGCAGCTCCCGGGGGGGCCTGGAGCAGTTCTTC.

The CDR3: CASGVTERGYTF. CDR3 nucleotides: TGTGCCAGCGGGGTGACAGAGCGAGGCTACACCTTC. V gene TRBV2 combines with J gene TRBJ1-2, with D maybe TRBD1 (5 bases). The CDR3 extends over 12 amino acids. Germline CDR1 SNHLY, CDR2 FYNNEI. V was shortened by 8 bases and J by 8 bases, with 15 bases between the two germline ends.

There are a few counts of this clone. The DNA of the CDR3 is TGTGCCAGCAGCTTGGCGGGGGATAGCAATCAGCCCCAGCATTTT. This encodes CASSLAGDSNQPQHF. V gene TRBV5-4 combines with J gene TRBJ1-5; weak D call: TRBD1 (5 bases). CDR3 length: 15 amino acids. Germline V CDR1 and CDR2: SGHNT, YYREEE (reference sequence). V was clipped by 0 bases and J by 0 bases, with 7 bases between them.

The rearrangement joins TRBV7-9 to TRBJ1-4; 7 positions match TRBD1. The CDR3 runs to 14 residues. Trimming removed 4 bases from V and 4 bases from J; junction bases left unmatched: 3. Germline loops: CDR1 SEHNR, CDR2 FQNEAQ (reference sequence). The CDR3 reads CASSSGQSNEKLFF. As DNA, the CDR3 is TGTGCCAGCAGCTCGGGACAGAGTAATGAAAAACTGTTTTTT.

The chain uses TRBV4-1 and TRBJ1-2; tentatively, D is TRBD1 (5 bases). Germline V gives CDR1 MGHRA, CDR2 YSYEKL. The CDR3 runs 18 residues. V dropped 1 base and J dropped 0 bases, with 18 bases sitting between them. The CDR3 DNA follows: TGCGCCAGCAGCCAAGTCCTAGGTGGCAGGACAACTAACTATGGCTACACCTTC. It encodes CASSQVLGGRTTNYGYTF.

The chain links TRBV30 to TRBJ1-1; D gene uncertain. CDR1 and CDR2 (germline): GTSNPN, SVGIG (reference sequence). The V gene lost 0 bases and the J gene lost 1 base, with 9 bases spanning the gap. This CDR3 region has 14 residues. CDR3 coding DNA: TGTGCCTGGAGTGTACGCTTACAGAACACTGAAGCTTTCTTT. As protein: CAWSVRLQNTEAFF.

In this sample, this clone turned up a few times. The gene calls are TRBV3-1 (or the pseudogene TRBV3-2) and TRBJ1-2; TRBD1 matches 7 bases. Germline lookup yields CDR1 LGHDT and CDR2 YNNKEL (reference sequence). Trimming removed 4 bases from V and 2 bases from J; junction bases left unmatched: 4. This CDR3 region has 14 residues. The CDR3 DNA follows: TGTGCCAGCAGCCCGGGACAGCAAAACTATGGCTACACCTTC. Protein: CASSPGQQNYGYTF.

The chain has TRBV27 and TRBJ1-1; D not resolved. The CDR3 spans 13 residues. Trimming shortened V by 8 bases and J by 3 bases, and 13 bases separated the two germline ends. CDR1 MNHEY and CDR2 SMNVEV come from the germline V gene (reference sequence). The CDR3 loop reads CASVGGRDTEAFF. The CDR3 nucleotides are TGTGCCAGCGTAGGTGGGAGGGACACTGAAGCTTTCTTT.

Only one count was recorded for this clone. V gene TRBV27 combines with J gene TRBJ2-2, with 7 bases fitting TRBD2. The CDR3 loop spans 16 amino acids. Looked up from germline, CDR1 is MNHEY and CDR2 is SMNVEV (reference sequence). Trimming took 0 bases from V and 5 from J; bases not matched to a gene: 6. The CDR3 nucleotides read TGTGCCAGCAGTTTATCGTTGGGGCGGGGGACCGGGGAGCTGTTTTTT. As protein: CASSLSLGRGTGELFF.

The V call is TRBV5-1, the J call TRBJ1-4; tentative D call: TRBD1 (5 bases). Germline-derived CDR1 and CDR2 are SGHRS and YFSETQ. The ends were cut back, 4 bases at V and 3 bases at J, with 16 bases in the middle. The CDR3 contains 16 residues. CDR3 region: CASSRTDSGANEKLFF. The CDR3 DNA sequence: TGCGCCAGCAGCAGAACTGACAGTGGCGCTAATGAAAAACTGTTTTTT.

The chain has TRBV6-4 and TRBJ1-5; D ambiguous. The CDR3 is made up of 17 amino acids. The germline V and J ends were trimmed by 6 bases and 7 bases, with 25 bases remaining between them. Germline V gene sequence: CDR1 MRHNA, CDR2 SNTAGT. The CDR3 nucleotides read TGTGCCAGCAGAGAACCCCCGGCCGGTCGGGGAGGGCAGCCCCAGCATTTT. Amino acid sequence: CASREPPAGRGGQPQHF.

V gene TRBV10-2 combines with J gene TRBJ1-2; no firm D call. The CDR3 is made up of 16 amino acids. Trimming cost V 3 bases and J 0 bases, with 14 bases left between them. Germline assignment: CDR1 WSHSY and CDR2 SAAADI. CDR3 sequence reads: CASSDRGPSANYGYTF. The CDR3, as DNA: TGCGCCAGCAGTGATCGAGGCCCGTCAGCTAACTATGGCTACACCTTC.

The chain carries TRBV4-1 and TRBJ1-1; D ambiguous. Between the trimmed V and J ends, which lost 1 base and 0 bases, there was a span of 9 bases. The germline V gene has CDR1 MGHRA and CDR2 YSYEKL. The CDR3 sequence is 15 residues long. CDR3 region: CASSQGVGLNTEAFF. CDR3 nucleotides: TGCGCCAGCAGCCAAGGTGTGGGCCTGAACACTGAAGCTTTCTTT.

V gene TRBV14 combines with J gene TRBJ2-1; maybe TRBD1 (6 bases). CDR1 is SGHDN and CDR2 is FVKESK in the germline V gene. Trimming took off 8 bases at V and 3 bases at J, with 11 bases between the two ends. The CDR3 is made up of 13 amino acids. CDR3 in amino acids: CASGTRGYNEQFF. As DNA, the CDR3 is TGTGCCAGCGGGACCAGGGGCTACAATGAGCAGTTCTTC.

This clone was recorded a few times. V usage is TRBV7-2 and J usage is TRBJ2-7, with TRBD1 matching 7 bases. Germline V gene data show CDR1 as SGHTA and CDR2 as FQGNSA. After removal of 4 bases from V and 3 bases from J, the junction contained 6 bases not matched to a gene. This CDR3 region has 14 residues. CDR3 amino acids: CASSSQGQLYEQYF. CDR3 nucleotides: TGTGCCAGCAGCTCCCAGGGACAGCTCTACGAGCAGTACTTC.

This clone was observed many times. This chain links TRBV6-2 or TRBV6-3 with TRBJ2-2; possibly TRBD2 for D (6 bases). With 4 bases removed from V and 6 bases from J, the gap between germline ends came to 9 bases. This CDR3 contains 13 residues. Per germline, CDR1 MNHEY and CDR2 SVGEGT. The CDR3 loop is CASSSGEAGELFF. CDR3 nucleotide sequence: TGTGCCAGCAGTTCGGGGGAGGCCGGGGAGCTGTTTTTT.